The 24 T cell receptor beta chains listed next were all sequenced from one sample in a study of cytomegalovirus exposure and HLA in healthy donors. This PCR relied on a set of 60 Vbeta primers and 13 Jbeta primers. Clones were sequenced by immunoSEQ multiplex PCR, and TCRdb holds only the in-frame ones, with some missing. This sample has 80,000 to 95,000 clones, with roughly two thirds found just once. The sequencing input was PBMCs. These TCRs come from a woman aged 30 to 39 in good health and CMV-seronegative.

The gene calls are TRBV11-2 and TRBJ1-1, with unresolved D. The V and J ends lost 4 bases and 4 bases respectively, with 10 bases between them. CDR1 and CDR2 from the germline V gene are SGHAT and FQNNGV. CDR3 size: 13 residues. CDR3 region: CASSSPRFTEAFF. CDR3 coding DNA: TGTGCCAGCAGCTCCCCCCGGTTCACTGAAGCTTTCTTT.

The count of this clone is one. CDR3 amino acids: CASSLGLYSSYEQYF. DNA for the CDR3: TGCGCCAGCAGCTTGGGACTGTATTCCTCCTACGAGCAGTACTTC. The gene calls are TRBV5-1 and TRBJ2-7; D call uncertain. The CDR3 loop spans 15 amino acids. Germline CDR1 is SGHRS and CDR2 is YFSETQ. The ends were cut back, 0 bases at V and 0 bases at J, with 10 bases in the middle.

The J gene is TRBJ2-1, the V gene TRBV5-6, with TRBD2 as a possible D gene (6 bases). The CDR3 runs to 14 residues. Between the trimmed V and J ends, which lost 0 bases and 4 bases, there was a span of 8 bases. The germline CDR1 and CDR2 sequences are SGHDT and YYEEEE. The CDR3 DNA reads TGTGCCAGCAGCTTGGTCGCGGGGTACAATGAGCAGTTCTTC. It encodes CASSLVAGYNEQFF.

This clone was seen many times. The chain employs TRBV6-4 and TRBJ2-1; 10 bases agree with TRBD2. Germline lookup yields CDR1 MRHNA and CDR2 SNTAGT. This CDR3 is 14 amino acids long. V dropped 8 bases and J dropped 7; count of bases not matched to a gene: 8. For the CDR3, the DNA is TGTGCCAGCGCGGCTAGCGGGAGTGCTAATGAGCAGTTCTTC. It yields the protein CASAASGSANEQFF.

This rearrangement joins TRBV6-5 to TRBJ1-1; 10 bases fit TRBD1. The CDR3 is 13 amino acids. Germline values: CDR1 MNHEY, CDR2 SVGAGI. V shed 11 bases and J 3 bases; nucleotides not matched to a gene: 6. The CDR3 coding sequence is TGTGCCGGACAGGGGGTAACGGACACTGAAGCTTTCTTT. Translation gives CAGQGVTDTEAFF.

The chain joins TRBV19 to TRBJ1-5; 7 bases agree with TRBD1. J lost 6 bases, V lost 4 bases, and 9 bases had no gene match. The CDR3 runs 15 residues. Germline CDR1 reads LNHDA; CDR2 reads SQIVND (reference sequence). CDR3 loop: CASSTTGFGFQPQHF. The DNA for the CDR3 is TGTGCCAGTAGTACGACAGGGTTCGGGTTTCAGCCCCAGCATTTT.

This clone appeared a single time. The rearrangement uses TRBV29-1 and TRBJ2-6, with D perhaps matching TRBD2 (6 bases). The V gene lost 3 bases and the J gene lost 2 bases, with 17 bases spanning the gap. The germline CDR1 and CDR2 sequences are SQVTM and ANQGSEA. The CDR3 is made up of 17 amino acids. CDR3 nucleotide sequence: TGCAGCGTTGACGAGTGGGAGGACGTGACTGGGGCCAACGTCCTGACTTTC. It is translated as CSVDEWEDVTGANVLTF.

The gene calls are TRBV4-2 and TRBJ2-1; 9 nucleotides align to TRBD1. The CDR3 length is 15 residues. With V trimmed by 0 bases and J by 4 bases, 1 base remained unmatched. Germline V gene data show CDR1 as LGHNA and CDR2 as YNFKEQ. CDR3 sequence: CASSQEQGAYNEQFF. The CDR3 bases are TGTGCCAGCAGCCAAGAACAGGGGGCGTACAATGAGCAGTTCTTC.

This clone was seen only a few times. J is TRBJ1-1 and V is TRBV6-1; perhaps TRBD1 as D (5 bases). V lost 4 bases to trimming and J lost 1 base, with 10 bases between them. Germline CDR1 is MNHNS and CDR2 is SASEGT. The length of the CDR3 is 14 residues. The CDR3 spells CASSVSGSNTEAFF. CDR3 sequence (DNA): TGTGCCAGCAGTGTGTCAGGGTCGAACACTGAAGCTTTCTTT.

This clone showed up just a few times. J is TRBJ2-2 and V is TRBV29-1, with TRBD1 identical over 9 bases. The ends lost 4 bases at V and 1 base at J; junction bases unmatched: 1. Germline values: CDR1 SQVTM, CDR2 ANQGSEA. The CDR3 length is 14 residues. The CDR3 loop is CSVVTGGNTGELFF. The CDR3 coding sequence is TGCAGCGTTGTGACAGGGGGGAACACCGGGGAGCTGTTTTTT.

The chain recombines TRBV2 with TRBJ1-2, with TRBD1 as a possible D gene (6 bases). This CDR3 contains 12 residues. V lost 5 bases and J lost 8, with 12 bases in between. Looked up from germline, CDR1 is SNHLY and CDR2 is FYNNEI. CDR3 sequence (DNA): TGTGCCAGCAGTCAACAGGGCTCGGGCTACACCTTC. It yields the protein CASSQQGSGYTF.

The V and J genes are TRBV27 and TRBJ2-1; D ambiguous. CDR1 is MNHEY, CDR2 SMNVEV, per germline (reference sequence). V lost 0 bases to trimming and J lost 4 bases, with 10 bases between them. This CDR3 is built from 15 residues. Written as DNA, the CDR3 is TGTGCCAGCAGTTTATCGAGGTTTGGATACAATGAGCAGTTCTTC. Its protein is CASSLSRFGYNEQFF.

This chain links TRBV7-2 with TRBJ2-2; possibly TRBD2 for D (5 bases). Trimming left V 3 bases short and J 4 bases short, with 12 bases between. This CDR3 is built from 15 residues. Germline CDR1 reads SGHTA; CDR2 reads FQGNSA. CDR3 residues: CASSLMTIPTGELFF. The CDR3 bases are TGTGCCAGCAGCTTGATGACTATCCCCACCGGGGAGCTGTTTTTT.

This clone was observed at least ten times. The gene calls are TRBV29-1 and TRBJ1-1, with 7 bases matching TRBD1. The V segment lost 6 bases and the J segment 1 base; nucleotides outside the gene matches: 8. The CDR3 contains 14 residues. Germline loops: CDR1 SQVTM, CDR2 ANQGSEA. The CDR3 DNA reads TGCAGCGTCGAACGGGACAGTACGAACACTGAAGCTTTCTTT. Protein product: CSVERDSTNTEAFF.

This chain links TRBV10-2 with TRBJ2-3, with 11 positions matching TRBD2. The CDR3 runs to 18 residues. With 1 base clipped from V and 4 bases from J, the junction kept 10 bases outside the gene matches. The germline V gene has CDR1 WSHSY and CDR2 SAAADI. The chain's CDR3 is CASSEWWVVAGGSDTQYF. The CDR3 nucleotides read TGCGCCAGCAGTGAGTGGTGGGTGGTAGCGGGGGGGTCAGATACGCAGTATTTT.

CDR3 loop: CASRLDRNYGYTF. The CDR3 DNA follows: TGTGCCAGCAGGCTAGACAGGAACTATGGCTACACCTTC. This rearrangement joins TRBV27 to TRBJ1-2; D is possibly TRBD1 (6 bases). The CDR3 is made up of 13 amino acids. V was shortened by 6 bases and J by 2 bases, with 10 bases between the two germline ends. In germline, CDR1 is MNHEY, CDR2 SMNVEV (reference sequence).

This clone was counted a few times. The V call is TRBV29-1, the J call TRBJ2-5; tentative D call: TRBD2 (6 bases). The DNA end favors TRBJ2-7, so the J call may be wrong. The CDR3 is made up of 12 amino acids. Germline CDR1 SQVTM, CDR2 ANQGSEA. The CDR3: CSAKEGSYEQYF. Written as DNA, the CDR3 is TGCAGCGCCAAGGAGGGCTCCTACGAGCAGTACTTC.

Here the CDR3 reads CSARQGGEQYF. The CDR3 DNA follows: TGCAGCGCACGACAGGGAGGCGAGCAGTACTTC. The chain has TRBV29-1 and TRBJ2-7; tentatively, D is TRBD1 (7 bases). Germline V gene sequence: CDR1 SQVTM, CDR2 ANQGSEA. Trimming removed 7 bases from V and 6 bases from J, with 13 bases in between. This CDR3 has 11 residues.

The chain's CDR3 is CASSTGLAGEQFF. In DNA, the CDR3 is TGTGCCAGTAGTACGGGACTAGCGGGTGAGCAGTTCTTC. The chain couples TRBV19 to TRBJ2-1; TRBD2 agrees at 12 bases. The CDR3 consists of 13 residues. Germline CDR1 reads LNHDA; CDR2 reads SQIVND (reference sequence). V lost 4 bases and J lost 9; bases outside the gene matches: 1.

The chain joins TRBV29-1 to TRBJ2-2, with TRBD2 as a possible D gene (5 bases). CDR3 length: 14 amino acids. Trimming took off 1 base at V and 6 bases at J, with 12 bases between the two ends. CDR1 and CDR2 (germline): SQVTM, ANQGSEA. As DNA, the CDR3 is TGCAGCGTTGAAGGGGGTGTGGGAGCCGGGGAGCTGTTTTTT. This gives the protein CSVEGGVGAGELFF.

This clone came up once. The J gene is TRBJ2-7, the V gene TRBV2; D unclear. This CDR3 is built from 16 residues. Trimming removed 4 bases at V and 0 bases at J, with 16 bases between. Germline values: CDR1 SNHLY, CDR2 FYNNEI. This CDR3 reads CASSVQVAAYSYEQYF. The CDR3 DNA follows: TGTGCCAGCAGTGTTCAGGTCGCCGCATACTCCTACGAGCAGTACTTC.

The V gene is TRBV5-1, the J gene TRBJ2-3; no definite D call. Per germline, CDR1 SGHRS and CDR2 YFSETQ. The CDR3 loop spans 18 amino acids. V was trimmed by 0 bases and J by 1 base, leaving 18 bases between them. The DNA for the CDR3 is TGCGCCAGCAGCTTGGCCCAATGGGCGCCTGACGGCACAGATACGCAGTATTTT. It yields the protein CASSLAQWAPDGTDTQYF.

J is TRBJ2-2 and V is TRBV5-1, with 8 bases identical to TRBD2. V dropped 0 bases and J dropped 0; count of bases not matched to a gene: 4. This CDR3 region has 17 residues. CDR1 and CDR2 from the germline V gene are SGHRS and YFSETQ. CDR3 sequence reads: CASSLALAGTNTGELFF. The DNA for the CDR3 is TGCGCCAGCAGCTTGGCCTTAGCGGGAACGAACACCGGGGAGCTGTTTTTT.

This clone was seen more than once but under ten times. The rearrangement uses TRBV19 and TRBJ1-1; TRBD1 matches at 7 bases. This CDR3 contains 14 residues. V dropped 3 bases and J dropped 5; count of bases not matched to a gene: 6. From germline, CDR1 is LNHDA and CDR2 SQIVND (reference sequence). The DNA of the CDR3 is TGTGCCAGTAGTATGAGGGGGCGAGAAACTGAAGCTTTCTTT. This encodes CASSMRGRETEAFF.